This T cell receptor (beta chain) was captured by sequencing in a study of beta chain features in type 1 diabetes. Whole-study results and caveats: Among patients with Type 1 diabetes, TCRB CDR3s were moderately but significantly shorter in every one of the four CD4+ subsets. PCR could preferentially amplify shorter templates, alike in patients and controls.

Cell sorting via CD45RO/CCR7/CD25/CD127/CD95/CD27 was performed to obtain CD4+ naive, central memory, regulatory and stem cell-like memory cells. The V segment lost 6 bases and the J segment 7 bases; nucleotides outside the gene matches: 12. This CDR3 has 15 amino acids. Germline assignment: CDR1 SNHLY and CDR2 FYNNEI. Expressed TCRB transcripts got sequenced, as all isolated RNA was reverse transcribed. Libraries were prepared by immunoSEQ multiplex PCR; TCRdb keeps only in-frame clonotypes and omits some of them. The sample includes approximately 170,000 clones, less than 9.5% of them seen just once. To note about this clone: Its matching antigen is unknown.

The chain has TRBV2 and TRBJ2-7; TRBD2 agrees at 10 bases. Sequenced material: central memory CD4+ T cells from blood. The TCR originated in a woman aged 40-49 years with type 1 diabetes. The CDR3 region is CASSRTLAGAGEQYF. The DNA for the CDR3 is TGTGCCAGCAGCCGGACCCTAGCGGGAGCCGGTGAGCAGTACTTC. Complete variable domain (other parts from reference TRBV2 and TRBJ2-7): EPEVTQTPSHQVTQMGQEVILRCVPISNHLYFYWYRQILGQKVEFLVSFYNNEISEKSEIFDDQFSVERPDGSNFTLKIRSTKLEDSAMYFCASSRTLAGAGEQYFGPGTRLTVT.